The rows below give T cell receptor beta chains drawn from one sample of a study of blood T cell repertoires in COVID-19. Some clones are missing from TCRdb's copy, which holds only in-frame ones; the method was immunoSEQ multiplex PCR. The data contain more than 100,000 clones, about 90% of them seen just once; the ten biggest clones take up 6.2%. Material: peripheral blood. The source of these receptors is a human donor in a cohort sampled during active COVID-19. Each CDR3 is given with its conserved first and last residue. D genes are given only for firm matches. Size is stated for part of the rows, as once, few or many counts, or as a class when the clone is expanded.

length,V,J,D,size,DNA,CDR3
15,TRBV15,TRBJ2-7,NA,few,TGTGCCACCAGCACCGACGATTATCCGGGGTTCGAGCAGTACTTC,CATSTDDYPGFEQYF
15,TRBV4-1,TRBJ2-1,TRBD2,NA,TGCGCCAGCAGCCAGGGAGGGGTAGGAGGGAATGAGCAGTTCTTC,CASSQGGVGGNEQFF
11,TRBV9,TRBJ2-7,NA,NA,TGTGCCAGCAGCCTAGGTTCTGAGCAGTACTTC,CASSLGSEQYF
14,TRBV9,TRBJ1-2,NA,NA,TGTGCCAGCAGCGGATCAGGGGCCTCCCTTGGCTACACCTTC,CASSGSGASLGYTF
13,TRBV7-3,TRBJ1-1,NA,once,TGTGCCAGCAGCTTAACCCAGGACAGTGAAGCTTTCTTT,CASSLTQDSEAFF
15,TRBV11-1,TRBJ2-3,NA,once,TGTGCCAGCAGCTCGTACAGGGTGAGCACAGATACGCAGTATTTT,CASSSYRVSTDTQYF
18,TRBV4-1,TRBJ1-4,NA,NA,TGCGCCAGCAGCCATAAGGCAGGGGCAGGGACAACTAATGAAAAACTGTTTTTT,CASSHKAGAGTTNEKLFF
16,TRBV6-5,TRBJ2-3,TRBD2,NA,TGTGCCAGCAGTTACTTCCCAGCGGGGGAGGAAGATACGCAGTATTTT,CASSYFPAGEEDTQYF
14,TRBV19,TRBJ2-1,TRBD2,NA,TGTGCCAGTAGTCGGACTAGCGGGGGAAATGAGCAGTTCTTC,CASSRTSGGNEQFF
13,TRBV9,TRBJ1-6,TRBD1,few,TGTGCCAGCGCCGAGGGGGCCAATTCACCCCTCCACTTT,CASAEGANSPLHF
18,TRBV6-1,TRBJ2-5,TRBD2,NA,TGTGCCAGCAGTGAGGGTACAAAAGGACTAGCGGGAAGAGAGACCCAGTACTTC,CASSEGTKGLAGRETQYF
15,TRBV11-2,TRBJ2-7,NA,NA,TGTGCCAGCAGCCAAGAGGGGGGGCCTTCCTACGAGCAGTACTTC,CASSQEGGPSYEQYF
16,TRBV15,TRBJ2-2,TRBD2,NA,TGTGCCACCAGCAGGAAAGCGGGGGGGCCCACCGGGGAGCTGTTTTTT,CATSRKAGGPTGELFF